This TCR beta chain is from a study of T cell repertoires in cytomegalovirus infection. A single record per CDR3 protein comes from TCRdb applying MiXCR to the reads. The sample records approximately 110,000 distinct CDR3 sequences, around 45% being singletons. Comment on this clonotype: Its antigen is as yet unknown.

Study conclusions and caveats: Of the TCR beta families, the public ones yielded a cumulative frequency that identified carriers of CMV plus the relevant HLA. It was HLA-C-restricted CMV-specific TCR beta clonotypes that dominated the response ex vivo.

The receptor was isolated from a human donor in good health (CMV status not recorded). Some clones in this sample may be carry-over from other donors' samples. This specimen was CD8+ T cells from cultured PBMCs, taken from culture after CMV antigen stimulation.

The CDR3 sequence is CASSSEGPTYEQYF. For the CDR3, the DNA is TGTGCCAGCAGCTCCGAGGGACCTACCTACGAGCAGTACTTC. J is TRBJ2-7 and V is TRBV12-3 or TRBV12-4; D assignment may be TRBD1 or TRBD2 (5 bases each). Trimming pared 6 bases from V and 2 bases from J, leaving 14 bases between. This CDR3 is built from 14 residues.